The 22 T cell receptor beta chains in this list originate from one sample, sequenced in a study of blood T cell repertoires in COVID-19. Sequenced by immunoSEQ multiplex PCR; TCRdb stores in-frame clones only, minus some. In the table there are 120,000 or so clones, about four fifths of which are singletons. Sequenced sample: peripheral blood. The receptors derive from a man younger than 40 with COVID-19, enrolled during active disease.

The V call is TRBV19, the J call TRBJ2-5; 7 bases are shared with TRBD1. CDR1 is LNHDA and CDR2 is SQIVND in the germline V gene (reference sequence). Unmatched junction bases numbered 6, after V lost 6 bases and J lost 5 bases. The length of the CDR3 is 13 residues. The CDR3 DNA follows: TGTGCCAGTAGCCCCCGACAGGGTGAGACCCAGTACTTC. It encodes CASSPRQGETQYF.

This chain connects TRBV6-6 to TRBJ1-2; 9 nucleotides match TRBD1. The CDR3 extends over 14 amino acids. The trim removed 2 bases at V and 8 bases at J, leaving 6 bases unmatched. Germline CDR1 and CDR2: MNHNY and SVGAGI (reference sequence). CDR3: CASSYQQGAGGYTF. In DNA, the CDR3 is TGTGCCAGCAGTTACCAACAGGGGGCCGGGGGCTACACCTTC.

This chain connects TRBV15 to TRBJ1-2; D call uncertain. There are 13 residues in the CDR3. The germline V gene encodes CDR1 LNHNV and CDR2 YYDKDF (reference sequence). V lost 6 bases and J 5 bases, leaving 13 bases between the germline ends. DNA of the CDR3: TGTGCCACCAGGTCTCGGGGAGAATATGGCTACACCTTC. Amino acid sequence: CATRSRGEYGYTF.

This clone was recorded only once. The chain links TRBV11-3 to TRBJ2-1; 13 nucleotides line up with TRBD2. Germline V gene sequence: CDR1 SGHNT, CDR2 YENEEA. The CDR3 contains 17 residues. With 5 bases clipped from V and 7 bases from J, the junction kept 11 bases outside the gene matches. CDR3: CASSPRTSGGLENEQFF. CDR3 in DNA: TGTGCCAGCAGCCCCCGGACTAGCGGGGGCCTAGAGAATGAGCAGTTCTTC.

This sequence joins TRBV7-9 and TRBJ2-5; TRBD1 aligns across 9 bases. Per the germline V gene, CDR1 is SEHNR and CDR2 is FQNEAQ (reference sequence). V lost 4 bases to trimming and J lost 4 bases; unmatched junction nucleotides: 13. CDR3 length: 17 amino acids. The CDR3 DNA follows: TGTGCCAGCAGCTCAAACCCGGGACAGGGTTTGAGAGAGACCCAGTACTTC. It specifies CASSSNPGQGLRETQYF. The full variable domain, rest sourced from reference TRBV7-9 and TRBJ2-5, is DTGVSQNPRHKITKRGQNVTFRCDPISEHNRLYWYRQTLGQGPEFLTYFQNEAQLEKSRLLSDRFSAERPKGSFSTLEIQRTEQGDSAMYLCASSSNPGQGLRETQYFGPGTRLLVL.

V and J are TRBV2 and TRBJ1-1; 7 bases are shared with TRBD1. Germline CDR1 reads SNHLY; CDR2 reads FYNNEI. The CDR3 runs 15 residues. After removal of 6 bases from V and 0 bases from J, the junction contained 7 bases not matched to a gene. The CDR3 protein is CASRPRGLLNTEAFF. The CDR3 DNA follows: TGTGCCAGCAGACCCAGGGGGTTGCTGAACACTGAAGCTTTCTTT.

The CDR3 DNA reads TGCGCCAGCAGCCAAGATCCCGAGACAGGGCTTGAAGCTTTCTTT. Translation gives CASSQDPETGLEAFF. The V gene is TRBV4-1, the J gene TRBJ1-1, with 7 bases aligning to TRBD1. Germline loops: CDR1 MGHRA, CDR2 YSYEKL. The CDR3 runs to 15 residues. The ends lost 0 bases at V and 7 bases at J; junction bases unmatched: 8.

The J gene is TRBJ2-3, the V gene TRBV19, with D perhaps matching TRBD1 (5 bases). The CDR3 has 10 residues. Looked up from germline, CDR1 is LNHDA and CDR2 is SQIVND (reference sequence). Trimming shortened V by 10 bases and J by 6 bases, and 8 bases separated the two germline ends. CDR3 sequence: CATSGDTQYF. CDR3 coding DNA: TGTGCCACATCAGGGGATACGCAGTATTTT.

The J gene is TRBJ1-4, the V gene TRBV5-5; D call uncertain. Germline CDR1 SGHKS, CDR2 YYEKEE (reference sequence). This CDR3 is built from 12 residues. Trimming cost V 0 bases and J 8 bases, with 5 bases left between them. CDR3 DNA sequence: TGTGCCAGCAGCTTGGCCGGGGAAAAACTGTTTTTT. Translating it yields CASSLAGEKLFF.

This clone was seen a handful of times. The V and J genes are TRBV7-6 and TRBJ2-7, with a possible D match to TRBD2 (6 bases). V dropped 5 bases and J dropped 2 bases, with 13 bases sitting between them. Germline V gene data show CDR1 as SGHVS and CDR2 as FNYEAQ. There are 14 residues in the CDR3. CDR3 sequence (DNA): TGTGCCAGCAGCCCCGGGACTGTAGCCTACGAGCAGTACTTC. This gives the protein CASSPGTVAYEQYF.

The rearrangement uses TRBV12-5 and TRBJ2-1, with 7 positions matching TRBD1. Germline V gene lookup returns CDR1 LGHNT and CDR2 FRNRAP. This CDR3 spans 15 amino acids. The trim removed 7 bases at V and 4 bases at J, leaving 10 bases unmatched. In DNA, the CDR3 is TGTGCTAGTGCCCTTGGGACAGTCCCTTACAATGAGCAGTTCTTC. Its translation is CASALGTVPYNEQFF. The whole variable domain, remainder taken from reference TRBV12-5 and TRBJ2-1, is DARVTQTPRHKVTEMGQEVTMRCQPILGHNTVFWYRQTMMQGLELLAYFRNRAPLDDSGMPKDRFSAEMPDATLATLKIQPSEPRDSAVYFCASALGTVPYNEQFFGPGTRLTVL.

Regarding this clone: One junction end does not reproduce the germline sequence, and a read error may be involved. The chain links TRBV5-6 to TRBJ2-5, with D possibly being TRBD2 (6 bases). CDR1 and CDR2 (germline): SGHDT, YYEEEE. CDR3 length equals 13 residues. Here the CDR3 DNA reads TGCGAGGCGGGGTCTTGGGGACAAGAGACCCAGTACTTC. Translation gives CEAGSWGQETQYF.

V and J are TRBV28 and TRBJ1-2; 9 nucleotides agree with TRBD1. The CDR3 extends over 14 amino acids. The germline CDR1 and CDR2 sequences are MDHEN and SYDVKM. After removal of 7 bases from V and 7 bases from J, the junction contained 10 bases not matched to a gene. The CDR3 region is CASTDGTGSGGYTF. Here the CDR3 DNA reads TGTGCCAGCACTGATGGGACAGGGTCGGGTGGCTACACCTTC.

This chain joins TRBV30 and TRBJ2-1; TRBD1 matches at 7 bases. Trimming removed 2 bases from V and 2 bases from J; junction bases left unmatched: 3. The CDR3 runs to 14 residues. Germline CDR1 GTSNPN, CDR2 SVGIG (reference sequence). The CDR3 bases are TGTGCCTGGAGTCGGGACAGCCCCTACAATGAGCAGTTCTTC. Encoded protein: CAWSRDSPYNEQFF.

V and J are TRBV7-2 and TRBJ1-5; a weak D match, TRBD1 (5 bases). The V gene's germline CDR1 is SGHTA and CDR2 FQGNSA. CDR3 length equals 14 residues. With 4 bases removed from V and 2 bases from J, the gap between germline ends came to 9 bases. The CDR3: CASSSSTGNQPQHF. CDR3 bases: TGTGCCAGCAGCTCTTCGACAGGCAATCAGCCCCAGCATTTT.

The rearrangement uses TRBV5-1 and TRBJ1-4, with D unclear. The germline V gene has CDR1 SGHRS and CDR2 YFSETQ. Trimming left V 0 bases short and J 4 bases short, with 10 bases between. The CDR3 length is 15 residues. CDR3 DNA sequence: TGCGCCAGCAGCTTGGTAGCCGCGGGTAATGAAAAACTGTTTTTT. This codes for CASSLVAAGNEKLFF.

The V call is TRBV5-1, the J call TRBJ2-5; 9 bases fit TRBD2. Germline loops: CDR1 SGHRS, CDR2 YFSETQ. Germline trimming cut 3 bases from V and 4 bases from J; bases unmatched to any gene: 10. CDR3 length: 16 amino acids. The chain's CDR3 is CASSSLVAGEIETQYF. CDR3 DNA: TGCGCCAGCAGCTCCCTGGTAGCGGGAGAGATAGAGACCCAGTACTTC.

The chain has TRBV7-9 and TRBJ2-3; TRBD2 matches at 14 bases. The length of the CDR3 is 18 residues. Trimming at V came to 7 bases and at J to 0 bases, leaving 9 bases not matched to a gene. Per germline, CDR1 SEHNR and CDR2 FQNEAQ (reference sequence). CDR3 in DNA: TGTGCCAGCAATCTAAGGACTAGCGGGGGGACTAGCACAGATACGCAGTATTTT. This sequence encodes CASNLRTSGGTSTDTQYF.

This clone appeared once. The chain links TRBV30 to TRBJ1-2; the D gene is possibly TRBD1 (6 bases). CDR3 length: 11 residues. Per the germline V gene, CDR1 is GTSNPN and CDR2 is SVGIG (reference sequence). Trimming took 6 bases from V and 5 from J, leaving 10 bases between them. The CDR3 loop reads CACPTGYGYTF. The CDR3 bases are TGTGCCTGCCCCACAGGGTATGGCTACACCTTC.

The rearrangement uses TRBV4-3 and TRBJ2-7; TRBD1 might be the D (5 bases). The length of the CDR3 is 14 residues. In germline, CDR1 is LGHNA, CDR2 YSLEER. The V gene lost 2 bases and the J gene lost 4 bases, with 12 bases spanning the gap. The CDR3 DNA reads as TGCGCCAGCAGCCAATCAGGCCAGGGATACGAGCAGTACTTC. This translates into CASSQSGQGYEQYF.

This clone was seen once. The chain uses TRBV7-9 and TRBJ1-2; D may be TRBD1 (5 bases). This CDR3 is built from 15 residues. Germline CDR1 reads SEHNR; CDR2 reads FQNEAQ (reference sequence). V lost 2 bases and J 4 bases, leaving 14 bases between the germline ends. In nucleotides, the CDR3 is TGTGCCAGCAGCTTATTGGGGGGGAGTAGCTATGGCTACACCTTC. As protein: CASSLLGGSSYGYTF.

The chain combines TRBV9 with TRBJ2-7, with 7 bases identical to TRBD1. CDR1 SGDLS and CDR2 YYNGEE come from the germline V gene. The length of the CDR3 is 14 residues. The ends lost 3 bases at V and 0 bases at J; junction bases unmatched: 3. The CDR3 DNA reads TGTGCCAGCAGCGGTGACAGGGACTCCTACGAGCAGTACTTC. Amino acid sequence: CASSGDRDSYEQYF.